This TCR beta chain stems from a study of blood T cell repertoires in COVID-19. Cohorts were assigned according to the clinical history that participants reported. This clone occurred many times. Clones were sequenced by immunoSEQ multiplex PCR, and TCRdb holds only the in-frame ones, with some missing. The sample carries 150,000 to 200,000 clones, around 80% recorded once. The receptor was derived from a man aged 70-80 years who had been exposed to COVID-19. Sequenced: PBMCs or T cells enriched from blood (not recorded which).

DNA of the CDR3: TGTGCCTCAAACAGGGACACCGGGGAGCTGTTTTTT. Its protein is CASNRDTGELFF. V gene TRBV7-9 combines with J gene TRBJ2-2, with a possible D match to TRBD1 (6 bases). Per germline, CDR1 SEHNR and CDR2 FQNEAQ (reference sequence). V lost 11 bases to trimming and J lost 3 bases, with 10 bases between them. The CDR3 has 12 amino acids. Looking up the rest from reference TRBV7-9 and TRBJ2-2 gives the full variable domain: DTGVSQNPRHKITKRGQNVTFRCDPISEHNRLYWYRQTLGQGPEFLTYFQNEAQLEKSRLLSDRFSAERPKGSFSTLEIQRTEQGDSAMYLCASNRDTGELFFGEGSRLTVL.